These 22 T cell receptor beta chains were sequenced from one sample in a study of T cell changes during pregnancy in multiple sclerosis. Produced via immunoSEQ multiplex PCR; TCRdb's table is partial and in-frame only. There are approximately 70,000 clones in the sample; about 92% occur only once, and more than 1.1% lies in the top ten. The sequencing used peripheral blood, collected after pregnancy. The receptor set was obtained from a female donor with multiple sclerosis, enrolled in a pregnancy study.

This clone has a handful of counts. The chain recombines TRBV29-1 with TRBJ1-1, with D possibly being TRBD1 (5 bases). Deletions cut 4 bases from V and 2 bases from J, with 11 bases between. Germline CDR1 reads SQVTM; CDR2 reads ANQGSEA. The CDR3 is 13 residues long. DNA for the CDR3: TGCAGCGTTGCGGGGGGTGTCAACACTGAAGCTTTCTTT. Amino acids: CSVAGGVNTEAFF.

The V call is TRBV4-3, the J call TRBJ2-3; 8 bases fit TRBD2. Germline V gene sequence: CDR1 LGHNA, CDR2 YSLEER. The CDR3 has 16 amino acids. Losses at the gene ends were 0 bases for V and 6 bases for J; bases not matched to a gene: 8. The CDR3 DNA sequence: TGCGCCAGCAGCCAAGAACCAGCGGGAGCTGGGGATACGCAGTATTTT. This encodes CASSQEPAGAGDTQYF.

This chain connects TRBV9 to TRBJ2-7, with TRBD2 identical over 11 bases. The CDR3 loop spans 14 amino acids. V trimming: 4 bases; J trimming: 9 bases; junction bases outside the gene matches: 9. The germline gives CDR1 SGDLS, CDR2 YYNGEE. CDR3 loop: CASSPLAGGGGQYF. CDR3 DNA sequence: TGTGCCAGCAGCCCCCTAGCGGGAGGAGGCGGGCAGTACTTC.

This clone appeared a single time. The chain uses TRBV27 and TRBJ1-2; 12 bases are shared with TRBD1. CDR3 size: 16 residues. Germline V gene data show CDR1 as MNHEY and CDR2 as SMNVEV (reference sequence). The V gene end was trimmed by 4 bases and the J gene end by 4 bases; junction bases not matched to a gene: 7. The CDR3 DNA is TGTGCCAGCAGTTGGGCCGGGACAGGGGGCGGCTATGGCTACACCTTC. Its translation is CASSWAGTGGGYGYTF.

The rearrangement links TRBV7-3 to TRBJ2-1, with D uncertain. Germline V gene data show CDR1 as SGHTA and CDR2 as FQGTGA. V was pared by 4 bases and J by 6 bases, with 10 bases between. This CDR3 contains 13 residues. The CDR3 region is CASSSYSINEQFF. The CDR3 bases are TGTGCCAGCAGCTCCTACTCGATCAATGAGCAGTTCTTC.

The chain uses TRBV28 and TRBJ1-4; 9 bases match TRBD1. The CDR3 loop spans 14 amino acids. With V trimmed by 7 bases and J by 6 bases, 6 bases remained unmatched. Germline CDR1 MDHEN, CDR2 SYDVKM. CDR3 amino acids: CASTQDRGHEKLFF. The CDR3 nucleotides are TGTGCCAGCACCCAGGACAGGGGTCATGAAAAACTGTTTTTT.

J is TRBJ2-6 and V is TRBV7-9, with D perhaps matching TRBD1 (6 bases). CDR1 and CDR2 from the germline V gene are SEHNR and FQNEAQ (reference sequence). The CDR3 loop spans 15 amino acids. The V end was cut by 8 bases, the J end by 4 bases, with 15 bases between. CDR3 sequence: CASGTPISGANVLTF. DNA for the CDR3: TGTGCCAGCGGGACACCCATTAGCGGGGCCAACGTCCTGACTTTC.

The DNA for the CDR3 is TGTGCCAGCAGGGGGGTCCCGGGACATAGGGATAGCAATCAGCCCCAGCATTTT. This gives the protein CASRGVPGHRDSNQPQHF. The chain links TRBV27 to TRBJ1-5; D might be TRBD1 (6 bases). CDR3 size: 18 residues. The V gene lost 6 bases and the J gene lost 0 bases, with 21 bases spanning the gap. CDR1 and CDR2 (germline): MNHEY, SMNVEV (reference sequence).

V usage is TRBV7-2 and J usage is TRBJ2-5; TRBD1 matches 7 bases. Germline lookup yields CDR1 SGHTA and CDR2 FQGNSA. V lost 3 bases to trimming and J lost 1 base; unmatched junction nucleotides: 2. The CDR3 contains 14 residues. CDR3 amino acids: CASSLTGLQETQYF. The CDR3 nucleotides are TGTGCCAGCAGCTTGACAGGGCTCCAAGAGACCCAGTACTTC. Together with reference TRBV7-2 and TRBJ2-5, the CDR3 gives the full variable domain: GAGVSQSPSNKVTEKGKDVELRCDPISGHTALYWYRQSLGQGLEFLIYFQGNSAPDKSGLPSDRFSAERTGGSVSTLTIQRTQQEDSAVYLCASSLTGLQETQYFGPGTRLLVL.

The DNA for the CDR3 is TGTGCCAGCAACAAGGGGTTAGCGGGAGACCACAATGAGCAGTTCTTC. Amino acids: CASNKGLAGDHNEQFF. The chain links TRBV6-6 to TRBJ2-1; TRBD2 matches at 9 bases. The CDR3 sequence is 16 residues long. The trim removed 7 bases at V and 5 bases at J, leaving 12 bases unmatched. CDR1 is MNHNY, CDR2 SVGAGI, per germline (reference sequence).

This clone is a singleton in its sample. The gene calls are TRBV10-1 and TRBJ2-7; 11 bases fit TRBD2. The CDR3 runs to 17 residues. The V gene's germline CDR1 is WNHNN and CDR2 SYGVQD (reference sequence). The J segment lost 0 bases and the V segment lost 9 bases, leaving 13 bases of the junction unmatched. CDR3 in amino acids: CASPSGTSGKNSYEQYF. As DNA, the CDR3 is TGCGCCAGTCCTTCCGGGACTAGCGGTAAAAACTCCTACGAGCAGTACTTC.

The V and J genes are TRBV19 and TRBJ1-4; 10 bases are shared with TRBD1. V lost 6 bases and J lost 6; bases outside the gene matches: 10. This CDR3 comprises 16 residues. Germline V gene lookup returns CDR1 LNHDA and CDR2 SQIVND (reference sequence). The CDR3 nucleotides are TGTGCCAGTAGCGTAGGAATCGGGACAGGGGATGAAAAACTGTTTTTT. It yields the protein CASSVGIGTGDEKLFF.

The CDR3 DNA sequence: TGTGCCAGCAGCTTCGGAATAGTGGCGGGAGGTGGGACTCCAGAGACCCAGTACTTC. Translated, it gives CASSFGIVAGGGTPETQYF. J is TRBJ2-5 and V is TRBV7-9; 8 bases fit TRBD2. The CDR3 consists of 19 residues. After removal of 3 bases from V and 4 bases from J, the junction contained 19 bases not matched to a gene. The germline CDR1 and CDR2 sequences are SEHNR and FQNEAQ (reference sequence). The full variable domain, in which reference TRBV7-9 and TRBJ2-5 provide the parts outside the CDR3, is DTGVSQNPRHKITKRGQNVTFRCDPISEHNRLYWYRQTLGQGPEFLTYFQNEAQLEKSRLLSDRFSAERPKGSFSTLEIQRTEQGDSAMYLCASSFGIVAGGGTPETQYFGPGTRLLVL.

The rearrangement joins TRBV6-5 to TRBJ1-1; 7 nucleotides align to TRBD1. This CDR3 has 15 amino acids. Germline values: CDR1 MNHEY, CDR2 SVGAGI. Germline trimming cut 5 bases from V and 7 bases from J; bases unmatched to any gene: 13. CDR3 in DNA: TGTGCCAGCAGTCAATATGGACAGGCCGTCGGTGAAGCTTTCTTT. This codes for CASSQYGQAVGEAFF.

This chain connects TRBV9 to TRBJ1-3, with no clear D. Trimming cost V 3 bases and J 5 bases, with 3 bases left between them. This CDR3 has 11 residues. The germline CDR1 and CDR2 sequences are SGDLS and YYNGEE. The CDR3 coding sequence is TGTGCCAGCAGCGATAGAAACACCATATATTTT. This translates into CASSDRNTIYF.

This chain uses TRBV7-5 with TRBJ1-5; TRBD1 was called by the table and not checked on the DNA. TRBV7-5 is a pseudogene. This CDR3 is 13 amino acids long. CDR3 sequence (DNA): TGTGCCAGCAGCACAGGGCCCAATCAGCCCCAGCATTTT. The encoded protein is CASSTGPNQPQHF.

V and J are TRBV4-1 and TRBJ2-7; 10 nucleotides match TRBD1. V was pared by 2 bases and J by 4 bases, with 14 bases of the junction left unmatched. CDR1 is MGHRA and CDR2 is YSYEKL in the germline V gene. This CDR3 spans 18 amino acids. CDR3 sequence: CASSQSLRLGQGFYEQYF. Here the CDR3 DNA reads TGCGCCAGCAGCCAAAGCCTCAGACTGGGACAGGGGTTTTACGAGCAGTACTTC.

The chain employs TRBV7-3 and TRBJ2-1, with 9 bases matching TRBD2. V lost 3 bases, J lost 4 bases, and 7 bases stayed unmatched. Germline V gene lookup returns CDR1 SGHTA and CDR2 FQGTGA. The CDR3 spans 16 residues. CDR3 region: CASSLGLRGGYNEQFF. The DNA of the CDR3 is TGTGCCAGCAGCTTGGGCCTGCGGGGGGGGTACAATGAGCAGTTCTTC.

The rearrangement links TRBV9 to TRBJ2-7; TRBD2 aligns across 7 bases. Germline V gene data show CDR1 as SGDLS and CDR2 as YYNGEE. V gave up 0 bases and J gave up 2 bases; unmatched junction bases: 2. There are 14 residues in the CDR3. CDR3 residues: CASSVAGGTYEQYF. The CDR3 nucleotides are TGTGCCAGCAGCGTAGCGGGAGGAACCTACGAGCAGTACTTC.

The rearrangement links TRBV29-1 to TRBJ1-2, with 7 bases matching TRBD1. CDR1 and CDR2 from the germline V gene are SQVTM and ANQGSEA. The trim removed 2 bases at V and 7 bases at J, leaving 4 bases unmatched. This CDR3 region has 12 residues. The CDR3 loop reads CSVEKTGIGYTF. For the CDR3, the DNA is TGCAGCGTTGAAAAGACAGGGATTGGCTACACCTTC. The full variable domain, its missing parts supplied by reference TRBV29-1 and TRBJ1-2, is SAVISQKPSRDICQRGTSLTIQCQVDSQVTMMFWYRQQPGQSLTLIATANQGSEATYESGFVIDKFPISRPNLTFSTLTVSNMSPEDSSIYLCSVEKTGIGYTFGSGTRLTVV.

The chain couples TRBV28 to TRBJ2-7; 7 bases fit TRBD1. The trim removed 4 bases at V and 4 bases at J, leaving 7 bases unmatched. Per the germline V gene, CDR1 is MDHEN and CDR2 is SYDVKM. The CDR3 has 14 residues. The chain's CDR3 is CASSSTGLEYEQYF. In DNA, the CDR3 is TGTGCCAGCAGTTCGACAGGGTTGGAGTACGAGCAGTACTTC. Filled out from reference TRBV28 and TRBJ2-7, the complete variable domain reads DVKVTQSSRYLVKRTGEKVFLECVQDMDHENMFWYRQDPGLGLRLIYFSYDVKMKEKGDIPEGYSVSREKKERFSLILESASTNQTSMYLCASSSTGLEYEQYFGPGTRLTVT.

This chain connects TRBV7-2 to TRBJ2-3; the D gene is possibly TRBD2 (6 bases). Trimming shortened V by 11 bases and J by 2 bases, and 17 bases separated the two germline ends. The CDR3 sequence is 14 residues long. Germline V gene lookup returns CDR1 SGHTA and CDR2 FQGNSA. CDR3 amino acids: CARRGVSVTDTQYF. CDR3 DNA sequence: TGTGCCCGACGCGGGGTCTCGGTCACAGATACGCAGTATTTT.